A selection of T cell receptor beta chains follows, all from one sample in a study of shared clonotypes between healthy human individuals. The data were produced by immunoSEQ multiplex PCR, yet TCRdb's version contains in-frame clones alone and is incomplete. The sample includes nearly 750,000 clones, about two thirds of them seen just once. The sample consisted of memory CD4+ T cells sorted from blood. The receptors come from a woman in her 30s in good health. CDR3s include the opening cysteine and the closing phenylalanine or tryptophan. D genes are given only for firm matches. Not all rows give a size; the values are once, few, many and, for expanded clones, a class.

j_gene: TRBJ2-7
v_gene: TRBV5-5
d_gene: TRBD2
abundance: NA
CDR3nt: TGTGCCAGCAGCTTGCAACTAGCGCCCTACGAGCAGTACTTC
CDR3aa: CASSLQLAPYEQYF

j_gene: TRBJ1-1
v_gene: TRBV7-2
d_gene: NA
abundance: NA
CDR3nt: TGTGCCAGCAGCCAAGGACAGAACACTGAAGCTTTCTTT
CDR3aa: CASSQGQNTEAFF

j_gene: TRBJ2-1
v_gene: TRBV5-1
d_gene: TRBD2
abundance: NA
CDR3nt: TGCGCCAGCGCGGGAGGAGCCTACAATGAGCAGTTCTTC
CDR3aa: CASAGGAYNEQFF

j_gene: TRBJ1-5
v_gene: TRBV6-1
d_gene: NA
abundance: once
CDR3nt: TGTGCCACCAACTCAGGGAGCAATCAGCCCCAGCATTTT
CDR3aa: CATNSGSNQPQHF

j_gene: TRBJ2-2
v_gene: TRBV5-5
d_gene: NA
abundance: NA
CDR3nt: TGTGCCAGCAGCATAGGACAGATCACCGGGGAGCTGTTTTTT
CDR3aa: CASSIGQITGELFF

j_gene: TRBJ1-1
v_gene: TRBV28
d_gene: TRBD1
abundance: NA
CDR3nt: TGTGCCAGCACTCGACAGGGCTGGACTGAAGCTTTCTTT
CDR3aa: CASTRQGWTEAFF

j_gene: TRBJ1-2
v_gene: TRBV20-1
d_gene: NA
abundance: NA
CDR3nt: TGCAGTGCTGGTGCAGTCTATGGCTACACCTTC
CDR3aa: CSAGAVYGYTF

j_gene: TRBJ2-7
v_gene: TRBV6-5
d_gene: TRBD1
abundance: few
CDR3nt: TGTGCCAGCAGTTCCGGCACAGGGGGCGGCTCCTACGAGCAGTACTTC
CDR3aa: CASSSGTGGGSYEQYF

j_gene: TRBJ1-2
v_gene: TRBV19
d_gene: NA
abundance: NA
CDR3nt: TGTGCCAGTAGTAGTGGCGGAGGCAACTATGGCTACACCTTC
CDR3aa: CASSSGGGNYGYTF

j_gene: TRBJ2-5
v_gene: TRBV6-4
d_gene: NA
abundance: NA
CDR3nt: TGTGCCAGCAGTACGGGGGCAGAAGGAGAGACCCAGTACTTC
CDR3aa: CASSTGAEGETQYF

j_gene: TRBJ1-1
v_gene: TRBV5-1
d_gene: NA
abundance: NA
CDR3nt: TGCGCCAGCAGCTTGGGACCCACGAACACTGAAGCTTTCTTT
CDR3aa: CASSLGPTNTEAFF

j_gene: TRBJ1-3
v_gene: TRBV6-1
d_gene: NA
abundance: NA
CDR3nt: TGTGCCAGCGTGTCAGGGGACTCTGGAAACACCATATATTTT
CDR3aa: CASVSGDSGNTIYF

j_gene: TRBJ2-3
v_gene: TRBV6-1
d_gene: NA
abundance: few
CDR3nt: TGTGCCAGCAGTGGCGCCGGACTAACAGGAGATACGCAGTATTTT
CDR3aa: CASSGAGLTGDTQYF

j_gene: TRBJ2-3
v_gene: TRBV5-1
d_gene: NA
abundance: many
CDR3nt: TGCGCCAGCAGCGAGGGACTAGATACGCAGTATTTT
CDR3aa: CASSEGLDTQYF

j_gene: TRBJ2-5
v_gene: TRBV7-3
d_gene: TRBD1
abundance: NA
CDR3nt: TGTGCCAGCAGCTTCGGGACAGACAAAGAGACCCAGTACTTC
CDR3aa: CASSFGTDKETQYF

j_gene: TRBJ1-5
v_gene: TRBV6-1
d_gene: TRBD1
abundance: once
CDR3nt: TGTGCCAGCAGTGAAGCTGGTACTTACTCACCTCGGAGGGGGCGGAATCAGCCCCAGCATTTT
CDR3aa: CASSEAGTYSPRRGRNQPQHF

j_gene: TRBJ2-7
v_gene: TRBV10-2
d_gene: NA
abundance: once
CDR3nt: TGCGCCAGCAGTGAGCCGGGACTCGCCTACGAGCAGTACTTC
CDR3aa: CASSEPGLAYEQYF

j_gene: TRBJ1-4
v_gene: TRBV5-1
d_gene: NA
abundance: few
CDR3nt: TGCGCCAGCAGCTTGGCGGTAGGGAGCGAAAAACTGTTTTTT
CDR3aa: CASSLAVGSEKLFF

j_gene: TRBJ1-5
v_gene: TRBV28
d_gene: NA
abundance: NA
CDR3nt: TGTGCCAGTTATCGCCCGGGGGGGCTCGGTCAGCCCCAGCATTTT
CDR3aa: CASYRPGGLGQPQHF

j_gene: TRBJ2-2
v_gene: TRBV5-1
d_gene: TRBD2
abundance: NA
CDR3nt: TGCGCCAGCAGCTTGAGGACTAGCGATTTAACCGGGGAGCTGTTTTTT
CDR3aa: CASSLRTSDLTGELFF

j_gene: TRBJ2-7
v_gene: TRBV12-5
d_gene: TRBD1
abundance: NA
CDR3nt: TGTGCTAGTGGTTTCGACCCTGGGACAGGTGGGACCTACGAGCAGTACTTC
CDR3aa: CASGFDPGTGGTYEQYF

j_gene: TRBJ2-7
v_gene: TRBV5-5
d_gene: NA
abundance: few
CDR3nt: TGTGCCAGCAGCCCTACTGATGATGGGTACGAGCAGTACTTC
CDR3aa: CASSPTDDGYEQYF

j_gene: TRBJ1-2
v_gene: TRBV29-1
d_gene: TRBD1
abundance: NA
CDR3nt: TGCAGCGTCGGGGACAGGGGAGGAGGCTATGGCTACACCTTC
CDR3aa: CSVGDRGGGYGYTF

j_gene: TRBJ2-3
v_gene: TRBV30
d_gene: TRBD2
abundance: NA
CDR3nt: TGTGCCTGGAGTTTAGCGGGAGCTAGCACAGATACGCAGTATTTT
CDR3aa: CAWSLAGASTDTQYF

j_gene: TRBJ2-1
v_gene: TRBV4-2
d_gene: TRBD1
abundance: NA
CDR3nt: TGTGCCAGCAGCCAAGTGGGACAGGGTCGGTACAATGAGCAGTTCTTC
CDR3aa: CASSQVGQGRYNEQFF

j_gene: TRBJ1-5
v_gene: TRBV27
d_gene: NA
abundance: few
CDR3nt: TGTGCCAGCAGTTTAAGACTGACGAATCAGCCCCAGCATTTT
CDR3aa: CASSLRLTNQPQHF

j_gene: TRBJ2-2
v_gene: TRBV5-4
d_gene: TRBD2
abundance: few
CDR3nt: TGTGCCAGCAGCTTGAAACTAGCGGGTTTTACCGGGGAGCTGTTTTTT
CDR3aa: CASSLKLAGFTGELFF

j_gene: TRBJ2-2
v_gene: TRBV2
d_gene: TRBD2
abundance: NA
CDR3nt: TGTGCCAGCGACCCGGGACTAGCGAACACCGGGGAGCTGTTTTTT
CDR3aa: CASDPGLANTGELFF

j_gene: TRBJ1-2
v_gene: TRBV4-2
d_gene: TRBD1
abundance: NA
CDR3nt: TGTGCCAGCGAGACAGGGCAGGGTGGTGGCTACACCTTC
CDR3aa: CASETGQGGGYTF

j_gene: TRBJ2-7
v_gene: TRBV7-3
d_gene: NA
abundance: few
CDR3nt: TGTGCCAGCAGCCCCTATGTGCTCGACGAGCAGTACTTC
CDR3aa: CASSPYVLDEQYF

j_gene: TRBJ2-7
v_gene: TRBV28
d_gene: NA
abundance: NA
CDR3nt: TGTGCCAGCAGGACCCAGGACTCGCACGAGCAGTACTTC
CDR3aa: CASRTQDSHEQYF

j_gene: TRBJ2-1
v_gene: TRBV9
d_gene: TRBD2
abundance: NA
CDR3nt: TGTGCCAGCAGCACTAGAGCGGGGGCGGGCGGCAATGAGCAGTTCTTC
CDR3aa: CASSTRAGAGGNEQFF

j_gene: TRBJ1-4
v_gene: TRBV5-6
d_gene: TRBD1
abundance: NA
CDR3nt: TGTGCCAGCAGGAAACAGGGGGTTAATGAAAAACTGTTTTTT
CDR3aa: CASRKQGVNEKLFF

j_gene: TRBJ1-1
v_gene: TRBV7-9
d_gene: NA
abundance: NA
CDR3nt: TGTGCCAGCAGCTTAGGGGCAAACACTGAAGCTTTCTTT
CDR3aa: CASSLGANTEAFF

j_gene: TRBJ1-1
v_gene: TRBV7-1
d_gene: NA
abundance: NA
CDR3nt: TGTGCCAGCAGCCAACAGGTTTCGGTGGAAGCTTTCTTT
CDR3aa: CASSQQVSVEAFF

j_gene: TRBJ1-1
v_gene: TRBV27
d_gene: NA
abundance: NA
CDR3nt: TGTGCCAGCAGTCCGGGATTGAGTACTGAAGCTTTCTTT
CDR3aa: CASSPGLSTEAFF

j_gene: TRBJ2-2
v_gene: TRBV7-9
d_gene: TRBD2
abundance: many
CDR3nt: TGTGCCAGCAGCTTAGAACGACTAGCGGGAGTAGCCGGGGAGCTGTTTTTT
CDR3aa: CASSLERLAGVAGELFF

j_gene: TRBJ1-2
v_gene: TRBV19
d_gene: NA
abundance: NA
CDR3nt: TGTGCCAGTAGTCCCCCCGACAGAGACCATGGCTACACCTTC
CDR3aa: CASSPPDRDHGYTF

j_gene: TRBJ2-5
v_gene: TRBV2
d_gene: NA
abundance: few
CDR3nt: TGTGCCAGCACCTTAGGCCAACTAGAGACCCAGTACTTC
CDR3aa: CASTLGQLETQYF

j_gene: TRBJ2-5
v_gene: TRBV18
d_gene: TRBD2
abundance: NA
CDR3nt: TGTGCCAGCTCACCCAGACCGGGGGGTGACGAAGAGACCCAGTACTTC
CDR3aa: CASSPRPGGDEETQYF

j_gene: TRBJ2-1
v_gene: TRBV28
d_gene: TRBD1
abundance: NA
CDR3nt: TGTGCCAGCAGACCCACAGGGGGCAGCGCCTACAATGAGCAGTTCTTC
CDR3aa: CASRPTGGSAYNEQFF